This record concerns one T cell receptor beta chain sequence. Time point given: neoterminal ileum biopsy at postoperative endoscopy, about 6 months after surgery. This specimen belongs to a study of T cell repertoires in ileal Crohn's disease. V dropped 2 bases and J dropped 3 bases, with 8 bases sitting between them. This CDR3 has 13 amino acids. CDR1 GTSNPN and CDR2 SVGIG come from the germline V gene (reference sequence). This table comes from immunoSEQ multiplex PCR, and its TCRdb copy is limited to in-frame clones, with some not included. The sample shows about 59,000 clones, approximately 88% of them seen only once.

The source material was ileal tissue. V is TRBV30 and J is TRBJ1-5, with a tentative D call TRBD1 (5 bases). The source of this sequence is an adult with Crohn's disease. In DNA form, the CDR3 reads TGTGCCTGGAGTCCCAGGGCCAATCAGCCCCAGCATTTT. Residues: CAWSPRANQPQHF.